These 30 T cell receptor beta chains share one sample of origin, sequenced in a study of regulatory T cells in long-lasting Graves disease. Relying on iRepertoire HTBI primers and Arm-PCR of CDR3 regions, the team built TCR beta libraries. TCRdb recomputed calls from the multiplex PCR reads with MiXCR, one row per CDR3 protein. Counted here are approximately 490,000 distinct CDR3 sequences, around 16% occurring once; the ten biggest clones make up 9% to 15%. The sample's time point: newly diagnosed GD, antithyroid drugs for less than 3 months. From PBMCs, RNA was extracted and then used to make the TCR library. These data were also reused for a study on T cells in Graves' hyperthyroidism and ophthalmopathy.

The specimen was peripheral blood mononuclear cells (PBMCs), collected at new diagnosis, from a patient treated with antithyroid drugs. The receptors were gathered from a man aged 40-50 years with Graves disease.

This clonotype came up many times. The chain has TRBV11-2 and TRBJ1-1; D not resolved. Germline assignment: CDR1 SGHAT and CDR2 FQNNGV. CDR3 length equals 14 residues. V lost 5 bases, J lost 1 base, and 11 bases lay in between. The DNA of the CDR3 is TGTGCCAGCAGCCCCATGTGGGGGAACACTGAAGCTTTCTTT. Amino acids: CASSPMWGNTEAFF.

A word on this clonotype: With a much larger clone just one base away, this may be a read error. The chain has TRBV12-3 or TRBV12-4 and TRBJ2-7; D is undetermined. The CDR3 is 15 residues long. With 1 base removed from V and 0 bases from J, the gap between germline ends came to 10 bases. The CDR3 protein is CASSLVGRISYEQYF. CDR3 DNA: TGTGCCAGCAGTTTAGTGGGTCGAATCTCCTACGAGCAGTACTTC.

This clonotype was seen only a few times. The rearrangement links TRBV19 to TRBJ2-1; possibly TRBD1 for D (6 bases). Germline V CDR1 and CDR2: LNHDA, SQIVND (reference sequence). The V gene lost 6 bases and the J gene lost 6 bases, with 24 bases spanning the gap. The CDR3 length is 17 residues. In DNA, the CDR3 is TGTGCCAGTAGGCGAGCCCCACAGGGTTTGGTTGGCAATGAGCAGTTCTTC. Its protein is CASRRAPQGLVGNEQFF. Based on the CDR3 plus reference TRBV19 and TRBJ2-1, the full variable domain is DGGITQSPKYLFRKEGQNVTLSCEQNLNHDAMYWYRQDPGQGLRLIYYSQIVNDFQKGDIAEGYSVSREKKESFPLTVTSAQKNPTAFYLCASRRAPQGLVGNEQFFGPGTRLTVL.

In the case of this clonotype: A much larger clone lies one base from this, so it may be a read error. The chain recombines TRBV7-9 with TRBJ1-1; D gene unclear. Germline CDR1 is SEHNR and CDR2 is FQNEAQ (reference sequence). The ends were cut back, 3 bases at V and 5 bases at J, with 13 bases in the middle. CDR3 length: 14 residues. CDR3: CASSLIGEETEAFF. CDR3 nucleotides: TGTGCCAGCAGCTTGATCGGGGAGGAGACTGAAGCTTTCTTT.

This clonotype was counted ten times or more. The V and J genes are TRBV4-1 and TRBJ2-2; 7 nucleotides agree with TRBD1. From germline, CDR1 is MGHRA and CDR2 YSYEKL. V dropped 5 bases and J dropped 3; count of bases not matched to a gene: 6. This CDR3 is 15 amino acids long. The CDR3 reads CASSDRDSYTGELFF. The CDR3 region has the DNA TGCGCCAGCAGCGATAGGGACAGCTACACCGGGGAGCTGTTTTTT.

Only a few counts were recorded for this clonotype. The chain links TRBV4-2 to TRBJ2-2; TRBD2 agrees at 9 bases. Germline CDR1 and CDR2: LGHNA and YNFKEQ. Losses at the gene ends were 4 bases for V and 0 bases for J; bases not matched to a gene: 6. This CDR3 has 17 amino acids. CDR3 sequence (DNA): TGTGCCAGCAGCCTCGAGGCGGGAGGGTCGAACACCGGGGAGCTGTTTTTT. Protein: CASSLEAGGSNTGELFF.

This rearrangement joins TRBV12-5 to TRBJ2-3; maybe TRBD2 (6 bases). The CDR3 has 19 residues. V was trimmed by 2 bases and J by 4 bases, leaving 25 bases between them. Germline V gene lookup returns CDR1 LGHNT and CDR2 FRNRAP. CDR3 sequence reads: CASGLLAPGLDLAADTQYF. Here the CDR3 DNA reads TGTGCTAGTGGTTTGTTAGCCCCGGGACTGGATTTAGCAGCAGATACGCAGTATTTT.

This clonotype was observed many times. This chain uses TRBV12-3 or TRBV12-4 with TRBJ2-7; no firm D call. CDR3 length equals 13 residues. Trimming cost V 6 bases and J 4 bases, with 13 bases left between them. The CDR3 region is CASRETEKYEQYF. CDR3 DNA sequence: TGTGCCAGCAGAGAAACAGAGAAGTACGAGCAGTACTTC.

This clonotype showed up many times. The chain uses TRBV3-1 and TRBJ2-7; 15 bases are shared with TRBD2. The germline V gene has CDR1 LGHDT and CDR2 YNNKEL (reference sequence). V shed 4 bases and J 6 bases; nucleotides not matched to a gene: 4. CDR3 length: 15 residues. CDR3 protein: CASSRGLAGGGEQYF. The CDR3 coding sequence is TGTGCCAGCAGCCGGGGACTAGCGGGAGGCGGCGAGCAGTACTTC.

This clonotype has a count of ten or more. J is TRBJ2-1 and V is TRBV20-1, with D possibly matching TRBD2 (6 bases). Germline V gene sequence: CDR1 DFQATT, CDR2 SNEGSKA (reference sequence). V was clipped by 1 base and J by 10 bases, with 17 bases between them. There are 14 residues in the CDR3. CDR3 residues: CSARAGDPFSEQFF. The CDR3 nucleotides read TGCAGTGCTAGAGCGGGGGACCCCTTTTCAGAGCAGTTCTTC.

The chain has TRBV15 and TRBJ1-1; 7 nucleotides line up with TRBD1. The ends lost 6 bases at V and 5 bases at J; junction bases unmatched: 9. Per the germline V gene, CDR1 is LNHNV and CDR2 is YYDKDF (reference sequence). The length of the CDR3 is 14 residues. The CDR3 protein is CATRQGPSGTEAFF. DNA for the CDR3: TGTGCCACCAGACAGGGGCCTTCGGGAACTGAAGCTTTCTTT.

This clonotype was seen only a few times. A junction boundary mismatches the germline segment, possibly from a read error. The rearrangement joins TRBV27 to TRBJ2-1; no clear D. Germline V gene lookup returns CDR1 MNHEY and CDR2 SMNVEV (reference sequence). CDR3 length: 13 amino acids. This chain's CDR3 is CASSFDKYNERFF. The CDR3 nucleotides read TGTGCCAGCAGCTTCGACAAGTACAATGAGCGGTTCTTC.

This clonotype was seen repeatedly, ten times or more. In DNA form, the CDR3 reads TGTGCCAGCAGCTTTGCTACTAGCGGATCCTACGAGCAGTACTTC. Protein product: CASSFATSGSYEQYF. The chain has TRBV7-9 and TRBJ2-7; 8 bases align to TRBD2. Trimming at V came to 3 bases and at J to 1 base, leaving 5 bases not matched to a gene. The CDR3 runs to 15 residues. Germline CDR1 reads SEHNR; CDR2 reads FQNEAQ (reference sequence).

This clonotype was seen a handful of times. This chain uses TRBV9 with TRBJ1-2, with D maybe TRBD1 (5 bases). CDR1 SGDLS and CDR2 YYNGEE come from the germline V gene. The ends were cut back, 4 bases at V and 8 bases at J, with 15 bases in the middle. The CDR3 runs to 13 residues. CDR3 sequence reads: CASSPVQGGGYTF. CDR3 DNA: TGTGCCAGCAGCCCAGTGCAGGGAGGAGGCTACACCTTC.

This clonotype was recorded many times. CDR3 nucleotides: TGTGCCAGCAGCGAAGCACCCACAGATACGCAGTATTTT. Residues: CASSEAPTDTQYF. V is TRBV9 and J is TRBJ2-3; D not certain. This CDR3 region has 13 residues. The ends were cut back, 3 bases at V and 2 bases at J, with 7 bases in the middle. Germline V gene data show CDR1 as SGDLS and CDR2 as YYNGEE.

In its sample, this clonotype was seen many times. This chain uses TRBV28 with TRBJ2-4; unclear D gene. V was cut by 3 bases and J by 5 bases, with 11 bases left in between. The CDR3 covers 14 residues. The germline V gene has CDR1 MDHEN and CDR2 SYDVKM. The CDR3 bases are TGTGCCAGCAGTTTGACGGCCGGAGAAAACATTCAGTACTTC. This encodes CASSLTAGENIQYF.

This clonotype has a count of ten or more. CDR3 coding DNA: TGCGCCAGCAGCTTGGCCGGGACTAGCGGGAGCGACTCCTACAATGAGCAGTTCTTC. Amino acid sequence: CASSLAGTSGSDSYNEQFF. The genes are TRBV5-1 and TRBJ2-1, with 14 positions matching TRBD2. V lost 0 bases to trimming and J lost 0 bases; unmatched junction nucleotides: 5. The CDR3 extends over 19 amino acids. Germline values: CDR1 SGHRS, CDR2 YFSETQ.

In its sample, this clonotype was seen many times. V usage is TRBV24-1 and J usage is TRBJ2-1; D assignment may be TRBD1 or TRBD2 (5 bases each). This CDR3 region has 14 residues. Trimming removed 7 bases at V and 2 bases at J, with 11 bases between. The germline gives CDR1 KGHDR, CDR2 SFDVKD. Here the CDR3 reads CATSRDGAYNEQFF. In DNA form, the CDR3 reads TGTGCCACCAGCCGGGACGGGGCCTACAATGAGCAGTTCTTC.

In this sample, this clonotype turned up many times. The CDR3 loop is CASSEPGLASYEQYF. In nucleotides, the CDR3 is TGTGCCAGCAGTGAACCGGGACTAGCGAGCTACGAGCAGTACTTC. The chain recombines TRBV2 with TRBJ2-7; 10 nucleotides align to TRBD2. The V gene's germline CDR1 is SNHLY and CDR2 FYNNEI. This CDR3 is 15 amino acids long. V dropped 2 bases and J dropped 3; count of bases not matched to a gene: 4.

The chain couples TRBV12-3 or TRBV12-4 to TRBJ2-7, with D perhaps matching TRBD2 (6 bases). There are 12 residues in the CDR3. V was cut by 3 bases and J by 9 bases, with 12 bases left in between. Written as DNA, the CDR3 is TGTGCCAGCAGTTTTTGGGGGGTTGGGCAGTACTTC. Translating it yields CASSFWGVGQYF.

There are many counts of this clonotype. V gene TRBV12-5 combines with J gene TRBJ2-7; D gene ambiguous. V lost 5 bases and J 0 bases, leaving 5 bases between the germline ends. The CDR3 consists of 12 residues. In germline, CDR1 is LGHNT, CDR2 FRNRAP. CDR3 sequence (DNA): TGTGCTAGTGGTCCATTCTCCTACGAGCAGTACTTC. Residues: CASGPFSYEQYF.

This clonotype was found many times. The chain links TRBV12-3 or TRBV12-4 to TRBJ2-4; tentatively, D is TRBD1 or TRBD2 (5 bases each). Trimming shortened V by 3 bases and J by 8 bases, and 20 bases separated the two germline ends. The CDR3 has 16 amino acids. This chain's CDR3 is CASSFRVSGAGHIQYF. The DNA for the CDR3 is TGTGCCAGCAGTTTTCGTGTTTCCGGGGCAGGGCACATTCAGTACTTC.

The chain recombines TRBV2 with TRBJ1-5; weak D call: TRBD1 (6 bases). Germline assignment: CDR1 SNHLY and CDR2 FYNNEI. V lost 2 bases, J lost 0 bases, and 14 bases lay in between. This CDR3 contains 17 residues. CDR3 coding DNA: TGTGCCAGCAGTGAAAACCCTGACAGGTATAGCAATCAGCCCCAGCATTTT. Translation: CASSENPDRYSNQPQHF. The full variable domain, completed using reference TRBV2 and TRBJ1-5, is EPEVTQTPSHQVTQMGQEVILRCVPISNHLYFYWYRQILGQKVEFLVSFYNNEISEKSEIFDDQFSVERPDGSNFTLKIRSTKLEDSAMYFCASSENPDRYSNQPQHFGDGTRLSIL.

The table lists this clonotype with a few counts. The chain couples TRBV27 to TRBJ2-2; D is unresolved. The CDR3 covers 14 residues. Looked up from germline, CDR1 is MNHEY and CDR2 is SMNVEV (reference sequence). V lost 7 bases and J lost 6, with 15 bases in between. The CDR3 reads CASTPGSRSGELFF. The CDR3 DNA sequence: TGTGCCAGCACACCCGGCAGTAGGTCCGGGGAGCTGTTTTTT.

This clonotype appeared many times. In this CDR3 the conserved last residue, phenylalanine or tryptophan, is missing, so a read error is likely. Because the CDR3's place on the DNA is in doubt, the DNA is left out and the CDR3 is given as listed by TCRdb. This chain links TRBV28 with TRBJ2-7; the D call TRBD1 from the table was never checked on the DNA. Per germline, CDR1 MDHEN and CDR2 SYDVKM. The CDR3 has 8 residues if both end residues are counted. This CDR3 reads CASSAQGG.

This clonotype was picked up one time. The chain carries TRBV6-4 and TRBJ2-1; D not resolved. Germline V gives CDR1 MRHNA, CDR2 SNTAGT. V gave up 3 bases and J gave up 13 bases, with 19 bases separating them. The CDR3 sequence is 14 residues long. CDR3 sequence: CASSETFQMSPQFF. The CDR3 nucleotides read TGTGCCAGCAGTGAAACCTTCCAGATGTCTCCACAGTTCTTC.

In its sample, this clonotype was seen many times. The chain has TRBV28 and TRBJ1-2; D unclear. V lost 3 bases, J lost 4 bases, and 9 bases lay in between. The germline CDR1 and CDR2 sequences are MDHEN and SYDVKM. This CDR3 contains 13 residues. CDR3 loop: CASSFKPPYGYTF. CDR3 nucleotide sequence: TGTGCCAGCAGTTTTAAGCCTCCCTATGGCTACACCTTC.

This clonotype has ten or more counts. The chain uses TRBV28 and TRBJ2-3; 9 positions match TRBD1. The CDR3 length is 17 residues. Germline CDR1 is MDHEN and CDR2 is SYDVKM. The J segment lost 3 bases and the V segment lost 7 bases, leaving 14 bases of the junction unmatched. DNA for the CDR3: TGTGCCAGCAAAAACTCAGGGCGGGGACAGGGAACAGATACGCAGTATTTT. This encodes CASKNSGRGQGTDTQYF.

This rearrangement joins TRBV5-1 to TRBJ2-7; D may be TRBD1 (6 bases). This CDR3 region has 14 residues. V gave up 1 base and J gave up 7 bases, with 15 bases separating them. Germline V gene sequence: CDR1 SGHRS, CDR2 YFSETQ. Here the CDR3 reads CASSLRRGSWEQYF. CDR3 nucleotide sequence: TGCGCCAGCAGCTTGCGTAGGGGGTCTTGGGAGCAGTACTTC.

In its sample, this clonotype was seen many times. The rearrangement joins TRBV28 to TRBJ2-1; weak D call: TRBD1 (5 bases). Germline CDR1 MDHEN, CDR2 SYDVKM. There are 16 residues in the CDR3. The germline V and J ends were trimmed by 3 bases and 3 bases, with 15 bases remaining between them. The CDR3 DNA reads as TGTGCCAGCAGTTTGAGTGGGCAGGGTTACTACAATGAGCAGTTCTTC. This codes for CASSLSGQGYYNEQFF.